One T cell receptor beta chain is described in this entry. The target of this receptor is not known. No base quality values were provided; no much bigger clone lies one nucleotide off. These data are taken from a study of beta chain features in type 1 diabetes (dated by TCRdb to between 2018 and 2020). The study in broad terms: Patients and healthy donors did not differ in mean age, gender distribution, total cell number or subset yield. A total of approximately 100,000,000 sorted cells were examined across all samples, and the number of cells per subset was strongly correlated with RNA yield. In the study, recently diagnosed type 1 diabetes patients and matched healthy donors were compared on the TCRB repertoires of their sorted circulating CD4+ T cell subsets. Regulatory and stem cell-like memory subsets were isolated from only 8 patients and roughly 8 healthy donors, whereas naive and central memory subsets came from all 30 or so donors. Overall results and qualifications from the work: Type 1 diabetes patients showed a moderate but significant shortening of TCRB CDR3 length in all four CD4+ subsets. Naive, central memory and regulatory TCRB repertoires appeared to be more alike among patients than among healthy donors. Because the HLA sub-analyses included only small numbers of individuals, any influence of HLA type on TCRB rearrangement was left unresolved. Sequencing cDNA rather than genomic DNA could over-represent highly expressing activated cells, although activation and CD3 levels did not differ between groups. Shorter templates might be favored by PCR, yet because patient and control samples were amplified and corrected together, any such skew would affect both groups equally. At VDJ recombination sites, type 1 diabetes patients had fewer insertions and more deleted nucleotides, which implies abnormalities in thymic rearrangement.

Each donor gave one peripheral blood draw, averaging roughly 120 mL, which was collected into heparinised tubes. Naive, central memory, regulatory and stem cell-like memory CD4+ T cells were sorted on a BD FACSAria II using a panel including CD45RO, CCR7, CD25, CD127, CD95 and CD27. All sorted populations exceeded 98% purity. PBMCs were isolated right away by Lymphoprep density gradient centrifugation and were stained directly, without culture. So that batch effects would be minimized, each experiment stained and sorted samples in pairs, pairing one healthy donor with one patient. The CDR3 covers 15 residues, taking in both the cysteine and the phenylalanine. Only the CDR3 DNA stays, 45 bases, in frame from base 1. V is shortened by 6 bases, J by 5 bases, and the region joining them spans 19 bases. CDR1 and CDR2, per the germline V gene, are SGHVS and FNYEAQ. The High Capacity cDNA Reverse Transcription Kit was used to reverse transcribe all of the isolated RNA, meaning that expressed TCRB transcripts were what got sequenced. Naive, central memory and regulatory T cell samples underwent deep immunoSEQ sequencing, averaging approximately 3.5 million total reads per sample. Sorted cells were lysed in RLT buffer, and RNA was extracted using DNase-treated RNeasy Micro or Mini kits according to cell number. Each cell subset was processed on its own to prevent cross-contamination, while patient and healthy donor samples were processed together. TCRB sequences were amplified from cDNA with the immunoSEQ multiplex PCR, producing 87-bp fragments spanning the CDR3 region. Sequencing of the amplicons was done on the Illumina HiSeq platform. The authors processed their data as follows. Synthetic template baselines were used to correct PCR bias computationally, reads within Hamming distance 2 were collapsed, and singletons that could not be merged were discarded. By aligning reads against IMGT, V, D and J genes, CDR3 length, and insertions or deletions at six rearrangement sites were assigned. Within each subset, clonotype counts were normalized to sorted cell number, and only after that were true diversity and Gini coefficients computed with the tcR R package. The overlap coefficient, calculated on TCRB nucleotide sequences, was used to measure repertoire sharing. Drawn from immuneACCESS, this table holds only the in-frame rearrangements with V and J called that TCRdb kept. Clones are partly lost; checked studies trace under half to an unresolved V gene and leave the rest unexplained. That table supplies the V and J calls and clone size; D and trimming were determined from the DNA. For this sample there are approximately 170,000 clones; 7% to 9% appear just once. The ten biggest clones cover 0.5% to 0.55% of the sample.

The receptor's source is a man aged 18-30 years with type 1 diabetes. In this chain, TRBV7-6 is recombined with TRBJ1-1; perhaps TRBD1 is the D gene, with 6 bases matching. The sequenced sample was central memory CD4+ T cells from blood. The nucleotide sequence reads TGTGCCAGCAGTTCTCCCGGGACACTAGGGACTGAAGCTTTCTTT. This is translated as CASSSPGTLGTEAFF. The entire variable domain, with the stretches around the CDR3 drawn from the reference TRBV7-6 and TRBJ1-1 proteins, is GAGVSQSPRYKVTKRGQDVALRCDPISGHVSLYWYRQALGQGPEFLTYFNYEAQQDKSGLPNDRFSAERPEGSISTLTIQRTEQRDSAMYRCASSSPGTLGTEAFFGQGTRLTVV.